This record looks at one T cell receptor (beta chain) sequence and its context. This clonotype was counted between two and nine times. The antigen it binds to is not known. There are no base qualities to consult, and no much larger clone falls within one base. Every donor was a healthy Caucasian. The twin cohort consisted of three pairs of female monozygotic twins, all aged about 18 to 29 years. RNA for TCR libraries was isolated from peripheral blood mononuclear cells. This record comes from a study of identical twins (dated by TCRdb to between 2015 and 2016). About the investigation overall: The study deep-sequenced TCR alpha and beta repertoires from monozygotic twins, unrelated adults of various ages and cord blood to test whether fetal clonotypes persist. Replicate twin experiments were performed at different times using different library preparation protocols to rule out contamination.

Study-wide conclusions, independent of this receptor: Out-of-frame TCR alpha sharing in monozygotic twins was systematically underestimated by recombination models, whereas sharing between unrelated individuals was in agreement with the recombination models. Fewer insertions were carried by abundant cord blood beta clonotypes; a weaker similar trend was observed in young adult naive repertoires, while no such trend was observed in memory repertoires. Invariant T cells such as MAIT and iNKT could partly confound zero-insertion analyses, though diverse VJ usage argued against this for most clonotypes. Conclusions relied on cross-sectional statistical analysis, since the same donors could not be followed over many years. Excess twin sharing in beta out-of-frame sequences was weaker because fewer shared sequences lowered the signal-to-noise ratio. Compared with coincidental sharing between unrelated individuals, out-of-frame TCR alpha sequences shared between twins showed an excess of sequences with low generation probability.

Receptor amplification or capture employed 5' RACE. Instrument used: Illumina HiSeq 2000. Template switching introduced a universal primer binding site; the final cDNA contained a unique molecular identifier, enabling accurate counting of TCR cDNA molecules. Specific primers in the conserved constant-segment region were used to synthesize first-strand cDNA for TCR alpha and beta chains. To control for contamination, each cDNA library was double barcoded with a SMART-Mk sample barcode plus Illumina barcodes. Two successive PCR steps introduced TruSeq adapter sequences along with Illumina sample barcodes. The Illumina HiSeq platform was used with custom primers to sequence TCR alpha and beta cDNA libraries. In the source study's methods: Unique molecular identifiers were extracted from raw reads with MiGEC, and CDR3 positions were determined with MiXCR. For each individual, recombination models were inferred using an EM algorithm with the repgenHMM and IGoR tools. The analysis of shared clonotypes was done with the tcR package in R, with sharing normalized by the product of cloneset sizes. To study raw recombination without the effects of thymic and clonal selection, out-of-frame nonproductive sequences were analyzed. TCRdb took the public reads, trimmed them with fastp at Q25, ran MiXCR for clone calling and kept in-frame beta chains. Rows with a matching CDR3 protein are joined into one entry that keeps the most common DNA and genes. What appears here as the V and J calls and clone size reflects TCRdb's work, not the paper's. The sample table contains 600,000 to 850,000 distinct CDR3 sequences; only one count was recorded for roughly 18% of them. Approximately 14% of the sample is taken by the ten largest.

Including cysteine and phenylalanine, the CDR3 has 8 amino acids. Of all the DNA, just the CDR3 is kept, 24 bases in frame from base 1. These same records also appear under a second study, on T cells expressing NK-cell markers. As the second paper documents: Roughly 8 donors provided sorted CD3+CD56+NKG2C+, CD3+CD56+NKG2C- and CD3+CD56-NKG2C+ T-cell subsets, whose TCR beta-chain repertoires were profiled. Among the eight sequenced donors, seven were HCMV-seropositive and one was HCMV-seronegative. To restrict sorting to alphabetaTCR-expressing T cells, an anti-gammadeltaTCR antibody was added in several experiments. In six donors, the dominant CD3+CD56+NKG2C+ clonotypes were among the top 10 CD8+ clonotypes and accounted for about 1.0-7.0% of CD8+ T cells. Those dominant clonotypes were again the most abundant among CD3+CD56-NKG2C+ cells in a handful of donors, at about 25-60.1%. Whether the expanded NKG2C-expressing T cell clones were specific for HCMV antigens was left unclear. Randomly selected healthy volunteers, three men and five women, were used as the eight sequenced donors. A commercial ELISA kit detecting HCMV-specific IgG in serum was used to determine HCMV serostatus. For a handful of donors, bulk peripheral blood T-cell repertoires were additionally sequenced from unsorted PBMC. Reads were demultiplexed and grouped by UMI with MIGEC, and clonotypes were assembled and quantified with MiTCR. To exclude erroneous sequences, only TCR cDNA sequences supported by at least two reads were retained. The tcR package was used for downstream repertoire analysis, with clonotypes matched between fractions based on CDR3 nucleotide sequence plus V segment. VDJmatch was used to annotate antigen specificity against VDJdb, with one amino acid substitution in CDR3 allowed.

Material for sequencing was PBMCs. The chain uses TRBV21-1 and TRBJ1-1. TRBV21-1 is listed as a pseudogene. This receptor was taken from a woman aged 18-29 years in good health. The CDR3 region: CASCEAFF. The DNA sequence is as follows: TGTGCCAGCTGCGAAGCTTTCTTT.